The 8 T cell receptor beta chains given below trace back to one sample, sequenced in a study of siplizumab effects on memory and regulatory T cells. Clones were sequenced by immunoSEQ multiplex PCR, and TCRdb holds only the in-frame ones, with some missing. The table has 70,000 to 100,000 clones, over 95% seen once. Sequenced sample: naive CD4+ T cells sorted from blood. These receptors all come from a human donor in good health.

The chain has TRBV7-8 and TRBJ2-7, with 7 bases lining up with TRBD2. The ends lost 5 bases at V and 1 base at J; junction bases unmatched: 11. Per the germline V gene, CDR1 is SGHVS and CDR2 is FQNEAQ. This CDR3 has 16 residues. CDR3 in amino acids: CASSPAGGGLSYEQYF. The CDR3 DNA reads as TGTGCCAGCAGCCCAGCGGGCGGGGGACTTTCCTACGAGCAGTACTTC.

The chain has TRBV12-5 and TRBJ2-3; possible D gene TRBD1, 6 bases. The ends were cut back, 3 bases at V and 2 bases at J, with 18 bases in the middle. CDR3 size: 17 residues. In germline, CDR1 is LGHNT, CDR2 FRNRAP. CDR3 sequence: CASGFPGHKKVTDTQYF. CDR3 coding DNA: TGTGCTAGTGGTTTTCCGGGACACAAGAAAGTCACAGATACGCAGTATTTT.

The chain links TRBV13 to TRBJ2-1; D gene uncertain. CDR1 is PRHDT and CDR2 is FYEKMQ in the germline V gene (reference sequence). V lost 5 bases to trimming and J lost 5 bases, with 4 bases between them. This CDR3 contains 11 residues. The CDR3 DNA reads TGTGCCAGCAGCGTGGACAATGAGCAGTTCTTC. This gives the protein CASSVDNEQFF.

The V and J genes are TRBV15 and TRBJ1-2; a weak D match, TRBD1 (6 bases). Trimming cost V 8 bases and J 2 bases, with 15 bases left between them. The CDR3 totals 14 residues. Germline V gene sequence: CDR1 LNHNV, CDR2 YYDKDF (reference sequence). CDR3: CATGRGSLNYGYTF. The CDR3 nucleotides are TGTGCCACCGGGAGGGGGTCGCTCAACTATGGCTACACCTTC.

V and J are TRBV15 and TRBJ1-1; no firm D call. V was pared by 5 bases and J by 4 bases, with 14 bases between. Looked up from germline, CDR1 is LNHNV and CDR2 is YYDKDF (reference sequence). This CDR3 region has 14 residues. CDR3 coding DNA: TGTGCCACCAGCCAAGCCCTGGTAGGCACTGAAGCTTTCTTT. Protein product: CATSQALVGTEAFF.

The rearrangement joins TRBV5-6 to TRBJ1-2; D not certain. V gave up 0 bases and J gave up 5 bases, with 11 bases separating them. The CDR3 is made up of 14 amino acids. The germline gives CDR1 SGHDT, CDR2 YYEEEE. The CDR3 bases are TGTGCCAGCAGCTTGGATGGTATTAGGTATGGCTACACCTTC. Translated: CASSLDGIRYGYTF.

The chain employs TRBV6-1 and TRBJ1-1; D uncertain. The length of the CDR3 is 13 residues. Trimming took 1 base from V and 1 from J, leaving 4 bases between them. Germline V CDR1 and CDR2: MNHNS, SASEGT. The DNA for the CDR3 is TGTGCCAGCAGTGAAGAACGGAACACTGAAGCTTTCTTT. Translating it yields CASSEERNTEAFF.

The chain employs TRBV7-9 and TRBJ2-3; TRBD1 or TRBD2 may be the D gene (5 bases each). This CDR3 region has 15 residues. Germline CDR1 and CDR2: SEHNR and FQNEAQ (reference sequence). Trimming removed 2 bases from V and 1 base from J, with 10 bases in between. DNA of the CDR3: TGTGCCAGCAGCTTAAATACGGGACGCACAGATACGCAGTATTTT. Its protein product is CASSLNTGRTDTQYF.